This section outlines one T cell receptor (beta chain) sequence together with its context. The target antigen is unknown. The source of the sample is a study of PD-1 blockade in classical Hodgkin lymphoma. There was relapse after autologous stem cell transplantation in every patient, and there was variation in brentuximab vedotin exposure. The protocol was immunoSEQ multiplex PCR, while the TCRdb copy is restricted to in-frame clones and leaves out a portion. This table holds 50,000 to 75,000 clones, 88% found once. Germline-derived CDR1 and CDR2 are MDHEN and SYDVKM. The CDR3 runs to 15 residues. Trimming left V 5 bases short and J 6 bases short, with 19 bases between. Notes on the study in general: Exclusion covered patients beginning nivolumab under 1 year post-ASCT.

The V call is TRBV28, the J call TRBJ1-1; a possible D gene is TRBD1 (6 bases). The receptor was isolated from a human donor with classical Hodgkin lymphoma. The source was peripheral blood mononuclear cells (PBMCs), collected before the second cycle of nivolumab. The CDR3 loop reads CASSDLRGLGAEAFF. CDR3 DNA sequence: TGTGCCAGCAGTGATCTCCGGGGGCTTGGCGCTGAAGCTTTCTTT.